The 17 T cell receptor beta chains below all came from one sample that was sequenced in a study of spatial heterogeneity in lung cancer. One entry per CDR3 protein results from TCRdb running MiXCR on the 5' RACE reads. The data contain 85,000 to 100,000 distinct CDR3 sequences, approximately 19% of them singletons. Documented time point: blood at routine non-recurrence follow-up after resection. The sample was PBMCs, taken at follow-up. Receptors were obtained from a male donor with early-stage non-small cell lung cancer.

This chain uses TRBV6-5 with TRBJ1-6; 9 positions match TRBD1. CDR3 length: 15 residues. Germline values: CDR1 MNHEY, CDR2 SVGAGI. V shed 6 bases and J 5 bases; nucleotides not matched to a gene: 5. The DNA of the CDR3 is TGTGCCAGCAGACGGCGGACAGGGGATAATTCACCCCTCCACTTT. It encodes CASRRRTGDNSPLHF.

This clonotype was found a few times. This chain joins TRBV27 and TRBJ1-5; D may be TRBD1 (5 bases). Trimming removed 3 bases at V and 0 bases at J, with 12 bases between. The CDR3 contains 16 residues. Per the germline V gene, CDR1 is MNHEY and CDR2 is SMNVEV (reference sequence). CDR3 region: CASSLGGGASNQPQHF. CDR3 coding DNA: TGTGCCAGCAGTTTGGGGGGTGGAGCTAGCAATCAGCCCCAGCATTTT.

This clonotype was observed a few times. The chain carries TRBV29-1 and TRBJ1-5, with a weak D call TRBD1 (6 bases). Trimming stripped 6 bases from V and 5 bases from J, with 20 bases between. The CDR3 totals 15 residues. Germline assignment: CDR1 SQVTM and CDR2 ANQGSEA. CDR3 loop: CSVAWGGRRDQPQHF. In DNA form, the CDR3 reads TGCAGCGTCGCGTGGGGGGGGCGCAGAGATCAGCCCCAGCATTTT.

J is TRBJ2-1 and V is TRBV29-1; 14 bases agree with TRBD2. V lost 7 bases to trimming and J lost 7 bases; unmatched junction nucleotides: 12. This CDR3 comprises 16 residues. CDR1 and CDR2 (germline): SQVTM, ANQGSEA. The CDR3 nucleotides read TGCAGCGCCTCATCAGGGACTAGCGGGAGTTTAAATGAGCAGTTCTTC. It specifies CSASSGTSGSLNEQFF.

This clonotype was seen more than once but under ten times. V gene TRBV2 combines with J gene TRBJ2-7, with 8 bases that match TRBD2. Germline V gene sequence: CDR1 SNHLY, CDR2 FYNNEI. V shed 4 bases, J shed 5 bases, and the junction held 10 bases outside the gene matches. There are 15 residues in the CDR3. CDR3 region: CASSAMGLGRNEQYF. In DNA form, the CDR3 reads TGTGCCAGCAGTGCTATGGGACTAGGTCGTAACGAGCAGTACTTC.

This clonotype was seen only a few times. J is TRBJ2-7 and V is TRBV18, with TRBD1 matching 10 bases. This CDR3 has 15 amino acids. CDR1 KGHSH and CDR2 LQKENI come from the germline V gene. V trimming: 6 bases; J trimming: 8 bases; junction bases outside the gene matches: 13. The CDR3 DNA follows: TGTGCCAGCTCCCCCGACCGGACAGGGGGGATTCAGCAGTACTTC. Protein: CASSPDRTGGIQQYF. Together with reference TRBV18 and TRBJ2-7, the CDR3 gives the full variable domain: NAGVMQNPRHLVRRRGQEARLRCSPMKGHSHVYWYRQLPEEGLKFMVYLQKENIIDESGMPKERFSAEFPKEGPSILRIQQVVRGDSAAYFCASSPDRTGGIQQYFGPGTRLTVT.

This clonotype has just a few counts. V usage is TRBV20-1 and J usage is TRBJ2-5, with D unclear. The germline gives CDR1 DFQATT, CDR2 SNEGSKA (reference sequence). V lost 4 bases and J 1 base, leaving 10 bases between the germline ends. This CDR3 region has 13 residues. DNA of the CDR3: TGCAGTGCTAATAAGCGCGGCCAAGAGACCCAGTACTTC. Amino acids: CSANKRGQETQYF.

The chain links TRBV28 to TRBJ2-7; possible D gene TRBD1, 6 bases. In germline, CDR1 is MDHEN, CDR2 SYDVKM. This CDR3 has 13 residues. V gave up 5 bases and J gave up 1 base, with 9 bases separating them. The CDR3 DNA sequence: TGTGCCAGCAGTACTGACAGGTCCTACGAGCAGTACGTC. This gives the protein CASSTDRSYEQYV.

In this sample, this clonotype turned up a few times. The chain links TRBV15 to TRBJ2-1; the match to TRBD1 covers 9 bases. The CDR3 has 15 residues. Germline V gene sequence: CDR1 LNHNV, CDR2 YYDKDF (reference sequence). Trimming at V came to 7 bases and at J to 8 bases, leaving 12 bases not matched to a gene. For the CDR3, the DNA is TGTGCCACCAAGGGAGGACAGGGGTTCTTGTATGAGCAGTTCTTC. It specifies CATKGGQGFLYEQFF.

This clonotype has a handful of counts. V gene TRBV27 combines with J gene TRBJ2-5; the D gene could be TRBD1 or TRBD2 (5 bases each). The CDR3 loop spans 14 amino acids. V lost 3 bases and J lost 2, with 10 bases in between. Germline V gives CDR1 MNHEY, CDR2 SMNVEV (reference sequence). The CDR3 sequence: CASSFLAGQETQYF. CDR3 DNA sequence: TGTGCCAGCAGTTTTCTAGCAGGGCAAGAGACCCAGTACTTC.

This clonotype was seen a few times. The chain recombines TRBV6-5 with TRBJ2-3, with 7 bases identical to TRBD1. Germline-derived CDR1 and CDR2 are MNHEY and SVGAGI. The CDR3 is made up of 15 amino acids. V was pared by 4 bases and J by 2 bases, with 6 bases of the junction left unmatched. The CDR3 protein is CASSSTGRNTDTQYF. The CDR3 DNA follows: TGTGCCAGCAGTTCGACAGGGCGTAACACAGATACGCAGTATTTT.

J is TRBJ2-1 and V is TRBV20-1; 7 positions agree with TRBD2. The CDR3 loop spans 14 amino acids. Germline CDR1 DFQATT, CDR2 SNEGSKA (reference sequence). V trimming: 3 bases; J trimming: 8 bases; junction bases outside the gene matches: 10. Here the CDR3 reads CSASEGGSFDEQFF. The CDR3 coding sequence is TGCAGTGCTAGTGAGGGCGGGAGCTTCGATGAGCAGTTCTTC.

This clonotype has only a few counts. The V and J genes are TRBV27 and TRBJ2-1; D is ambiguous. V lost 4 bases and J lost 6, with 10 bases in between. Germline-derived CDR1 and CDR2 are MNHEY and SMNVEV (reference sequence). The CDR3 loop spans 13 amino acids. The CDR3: CASSYGHLNEQFF. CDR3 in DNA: TGTGCCAGCAGTTACGGCCATCTCAATGAGCAGTTCTTC.

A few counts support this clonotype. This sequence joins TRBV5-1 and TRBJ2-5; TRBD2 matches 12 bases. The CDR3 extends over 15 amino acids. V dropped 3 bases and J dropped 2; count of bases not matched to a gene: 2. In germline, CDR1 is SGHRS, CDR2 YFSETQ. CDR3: CASSYLAGGQETQYF. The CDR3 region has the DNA TGCGCCAGCAGCTACCTAGCGGGAGGGCAAGAGACCCAGTACTTC.

CDR3 loop: CAWSARDRISNQPQHF. The CDR3 DNA reads as TGTGCCTGGAGTGCCCGGGACCGGATTAGCAATCAGCCCCAGCATTTT. This chain connects TRBV30 to TRBJ1-5; the D gene is possibly TRBD1 (5 bases). Looked up from germline, CDR1 is GTSNPN and CDR2 is SVGIG (reference sequence). V was pared by 1 base and J by 0 bases, with 13 bases between. This CDR3 is built from 16 residues. The full variable domain, with the rest looked up from reference TRBV30 and TRBJ1-5, is SQTIHQWPATLVQPVGSPLSLECTVEGTSNPNLYWYRQAAGRGLQLLFYSVGIGQISSEVPQNLSASRPQDRQFILSSKKLLLSDSGFYLCAWSARDRISNQPQHFGDGTRLSIL.

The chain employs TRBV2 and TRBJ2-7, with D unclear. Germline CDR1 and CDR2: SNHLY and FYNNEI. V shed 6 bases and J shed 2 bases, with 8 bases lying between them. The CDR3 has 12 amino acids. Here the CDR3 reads CASSWQAYEQYF. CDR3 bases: TGTGCCAGCAGCTGGCAGGCCTACGAGCAGTACTTC.

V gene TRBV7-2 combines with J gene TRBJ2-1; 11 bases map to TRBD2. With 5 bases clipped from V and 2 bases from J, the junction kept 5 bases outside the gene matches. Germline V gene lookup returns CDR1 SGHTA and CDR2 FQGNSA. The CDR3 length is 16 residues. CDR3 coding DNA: TGTGCCAGCAGCCCCCGTAGCGGGGGGGCCTACAATGAGCAGTTCTTC. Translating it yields CASSPRSGGAYNEQFF.